These 22 T cell receptor beta chains were sequenced from one sample in a study of blood T cell repertoires in COVID-19. The protocol was immunoSEQ multiplex PCR, while the TCRdb copy is restricted to in-frame clones and leaves out a portion. The table has roughly 34,000 clones, 90% to 95% seen once. Sequenced: peripheral blood. The receptor set was obtained from a man aged 55 to 69 with active or convalescent COVID-19.

The genes are TRBV18 and TRBJ2-7, with 7 bases identical to TRBD1. Germline V lookup: CDR1 KGHSH, CDR2 LQKENI. The CDR3 runs to 14 residues. Unmatched junction bases numbered 5, after V lost 2 bases and J lost 4 bases. CDR3 coding DNA: TGTGCCAGCTCACCATCGCGACAGGGTTACGAGCAGTACTTC. Encoded protein: CASSPSRQGYEQYF.

The rearrangement joins TRBV5-1 to TRBJ2-3; 9 nucleotides match TRBD2. J lost 1 base, V lost 0 bases, and 3 bases had no gene match. In germline, CDR1 is SGHRS, CDR2 YFSETQ. The CDR3 is made up of 16 amino acids. The CDR3 region has the DNA TGCGCCAGCAGCTTGGCCCCTAGCGGGGGCACAGATACGCAGTATTTT. It specifies CASSLAPSGGTDTQYF.

The chain joins TRBV2 to TRBJ1-1; D might be TRBD1 (5 bases). In germline, CDR1 is SNHLY, CDR2 FYNNEI. With 6 bases removed from V and 1 base from J, the gap between germline ends came to 9 bases. CDR3 length equals 13 residues. The CDR3 reads CASSPQGNTEAFF. The CDR3 nucleotides are TGTGCCAGCAGCCCCCAGGGGAACACTGAAGCTTTCTTT.

This clone was counted a single time. V usage is TRBV5-6 and J usage is TRBJ2-5; TRBD2 matches at 7 bases. Germline trimming cut 0 bases from V and 5 bases from J; bases unmatched to any gene: 10. There are 16 residues in the CDR3. Per germline, CDR1 SGHDT and CDR2 YYEEEE. The DNA for the CDR3 is TGTGCCAGCAGCTTGGCCGGTCTAGCGGAGGGGGAGACCCAGTACTTC. As protein: CASSLAGLAEGETQYF.

The rearrangement links TRBV7-9 to TRBJ2-3; TRBD2 matches 8 bases. This CDR3 has 19 amino acids. V lost 1 base, J lost 0 bases, and 12 bases stayed unmatched. CDR1 is SEHNR, CDR2 FQNEAQ, per germline (reference sequence). CDR3 sequence reads: CASSLGKLKREHSTDTQYF. DNA of the CDR3: TGTGCCAGCAGCTTAGGAAAACTAAAGCGGGAGCACAGCACAGATACGCAGTATTTT.

The chain recombines TRBV12-3 or TRBV12-4 with TRBJ1-5, with D hard to call. The V and J ends lost 2 bases and 3 bases respectively, with 5 bases between them. CDR3 length: 13 amino acids. As DNA, the CDR3 is TGTGCCAGCAGTTTACAGATCAATCAGCCCCAGCATTTT. This encodes CASSLQINQPQHF.

CDR3 amino acids: CASSLAGAEKLFF. The DNA of the CDR3 is TGTGCCAGCAGCTTAGCAGGGGCTGAAAAACTGTTTTTT. The chain employs TRBV11-2 and TRBJ1-4; TRBD1 is a possible D gene (6 bases). Germline loops: CDR1 SGHAT, CDR2 FQNNGV. V lost 1 base and J lost 7, with 7 bases in between. The CDR3 spans 13 residues. The whole variable domain, remainder taken from reference TRBV11-2 and TRBJ1-4, is EAGVAQSPRYKIIEKRQSVAFWCNPISGHATLYWYQQILGQGPKLLIQFQNNGVVDDSQLPKDRFSAERLKGVDSTLKIQPAKLEDSAVYLCASSLAGAEKLFFGSGTQLSVL.

This clone is a singleton in its sample. The chain has TRBV29-1 and TRBJ1-2; 11 positions match TRBD1. J was trimmed by 5 bases and V by 6 bases; bases with no gene match: 8. This CDR3 contains 14 residues. Germline assignment: CDR1 SQVTM and CDR2 ANQGSEA. DNA for the CDR3: TGCAGCGTCGCTGGGACAGGGGGGAATTATGGCTACACCTTC. Translation gives CSVAGTGGNYGYTF.

The gene calls are TRBV19 and TRBJ1-4, with a weak D call TRBD1 (5 bases). V was clipped by 3 bases and J by 3 bases, with 11 bases between them. This CDR3 comprises 15 residues. Germline CDR1 reads LNHDA; CDR2 reads SQIVND (reference sequence). CDR3 loop: CASSIKRQSNEKLFF. CDR3 coding DNA: TGTGCCAGTAGTATCAAGCGACAGTCTAATGAAAAACTGTTTTTT.

This chain uses TRBV10-2 with TRBJ1-6, with 9 positions matching TRBD1. CDR1 WSHSY and CDR2 SAAADI come from the germline V gene. Unmatched junction bases numbered 7, after V lost 2 bases and J lost 11 bases. The CDR3 covers 15 residues. As DNA, the CDR3 is TGCGCCAGCAGTGAGCAAACAGGGGGCCTGACACCCCTCCACTTT. Translating it yields CASSEQTGGLTPLHF.

The V call is TRBV15, the J call TRBJ2-5, with a weak D call TRBD1 (5 bases). The CDR3 covers 14 residues. V lost 9 bases to trimming and J lost 2 bases, with 16 bases between them. Germline V gene sequence: CDR1 LNHNV, CDR2 YYDKDF (reference sequence). As DNA, the CDR3 is TGTGCCACTGGGGCGAACCTACAACAAGAGACCCAGTACTTC. This codes for CATGANLQQETQYF.

This clone has more than one count but fewer than ten. The chain couples TRBV28 to TRBJ1-1; tentative D call: TRBD1 (5 bases). Between the trimmed V and J ends, which lost 9 bases and 13 bases, there was a span of 24 bases. The germline CDR1 and CDR2 sequences are MDHEN and SYDVKM. The CDR3 runs 13 residues. In DNA, the CDR3 is TGTGCCAGTCACCCATTAACAGGCCCGGTAGGTTTCTTT. Encoded protein: CASHPLTGPVGFF.

The chain has TRBV5-4 and TRBJ1-3; D gene ambiguous. Trimming cost V 5 bases and J 1 base, with 10 bases left between them. The CDR3 totals 14 residues. The V gene's germline CDR1 is SGHNT and CDR2 YYREEE (reference sequence). CDR3 sequence (DNA): TGTGCCAGCAGTACTAAGCTATCTGGAAACACCATATATTTT. Its protein product is CASSTKLSGNTIYF.

V gene TRBV15 combines with J gene TRBJ2-1; TRBD2 aligns across 11 bases. CDR3 size: 19 residues. In germline, CDR1 is LNHNV, CDR2 YYDKDF (reference sequence). J lost 2 bases, V lost 6 bases, and 15 bases had no gene match. Written as DNA, the CDR3 is TGTGCCACCAGTAAAGAGTGGCTAGCGGGAGGAGGCGCCTACAATGAGCAGTTCTTC. Its protein product is CATSKEWLAGGGAYNEQFF.

This CDR3 reads CASSPVAGEGVGNTIYF. The CDR3 DNA is TGTGCCAGCTCACCAGTGGCAGGGGAAGGTGTTGGAAACACCATATATTTT. V is TRBV18 and J is TRBJ1-3; maybe TRBD1 (6 bases). Trimming pared 2 bases from V and 3 bases from J, leaving 17 bases between. This CDR3 has 17 residues. Germline V gene sequence: CDR1 KGHSH, CDR2 LQKENI.

The sample holds a few counts of this clone. V and J are TRBV4-1 and TRBJ2-7; a possible D gene is TRBD2 (6 bases). V dropped 4 bases and J dropped 2 bases, with 15 bases sitting between them. The CDR3 is 15 amino acids. Germline lookup yields CDR1 MGHRA and CDR2 YSYEKL. CDR3 protein: CASSLDSRGAYEQYF. The DNA for the CDR3 is TGCGCCAGCAGCCTGGACTCCCGCGGGGCCTACGAGCAGTACTTC.

This rearrangement joins TRBV18 to TRBJ1-1; TRBD1 is a possible D gene (5 bases). From germline, CDR1 is KGHSH and CDR2 LQKENI. CDR3 length: 15 residues. V gave up 2 bases and J gave up 1 base, with 11 bases separating them. CDR3 sequence reads: CASSPGGGGNTEAFF. The CDR3 nucleotides read TGTGCCAGCTCACCAGGAGGCGGGGGGAACACTGAAGCTTTCTTT.

The J gene is TRBJ2-1, the V gene TRBV7-9, with a tentative D call TRBD2 (6 bases). The V gene lost 5 bases and the J gene lost 10 bases, with 9 bases spanning the gap. CDR3 length: 11 amino acids. Germline CDR1 is SEHNR and CDR2 is FQNEAQ (reference sequence). The CDR3 here is CASSHGREQFF. The CDR3 DNA reads TGTGCCAGCAGCCATGGGAGGGAGCAGTTCTTC.

On this clone itself: This likely comes from a read error, as the CDR3 has no conserved phenylalanine or tryptophan at its end. Because the CDR3's place on the DNA is in doubt, the DNA is left out and the CDR3 is given as listed by TCRdb. This sequence joins TRBV5-6 and TRBJ1-1. CDR1 and CDR2 (germline): SGHDT, YYEEEE. The CDR3 region is 9 residues in length, termini included. CDR3 sequence: CASSFSLVL.

The rearrangement uses TRBV9 and TRBJ2-1, with 12 positions matching TRBD2. The CDR3 runs to 14 residues. The germline gives CDR1 SGDLS, CDR2 YYNGEE. After removal of 4 bases from V and 15 bases from J, the junction contained 11 bases not matched to a gene. For the CDR3, the DNA is TGTGCCAGCAGCCTAGCGGGGGGGACCCTTTTTCCGTTCTTC. Translated, it gives CASSLAGGTLFPFF.

The DNA of the CDR3 is TGTGCCAGCAGCGCCGACAGCTCTGGGGCCAACGTCCTGACTTTC. This encodes CASSADSSGANVLTF. The genes are TRBV2 and TRBJ2-6, with D perhaps TRBD1 (5 bases). Germline CDR1 and CDR2: SNHLY and FYNNEI. V was pared by 6 bases and J by 0 bases, with 9 bases between. The CDR3 covers 15 residues.

The chain couples TRBV29-1 to TRBJ1-5; tentatively, D is TRBD1 (5 bases). Germline CDR1 reads SQVTM; CDR2 reads ANQGSEA. V was pared by 5 bases and J by 2 bases, with 16 bases between. This CDR3 has 15 amino acids. The chain's CDR3 is CSVMGGTGGNQPQHF. The CDR3 region has the DNA TGCAGCGTTATGGGAGGGACGGGAGGCAATCAGCCCCAGCATTTT. Supplemented by reference TRBV29-1 and TRBJ1-5, the full variable domain reads SAVISQKPSRDICQRGTSLTIQCQVDSQVTMMFWYRQQPGQSLTLIATANQGSEATYESGFVIDKFPISRPNLTFSTLTVSNMSPEDSSIYLCSVMGGTGGNQPQHFGDGTRLSIL.